Each of the 15 T cell receptor beta chains below was sequenced from the same sample in a study of post-analysis software for immune sequencing data. cDNA libraries for TCR beta contained unique molecular identifiers. TCRdb passed the PCR reads through MiXCR, listing each CDR3 protein once. The table lists 450,000 to 650,000 distinct CDR3 sequences, roughly 47% of them singletons. Study-wide results and caveats: Several TRBV segments were more frequent in patients than controls; TRBV5-6, TRBV5-1 and TRBV20-1 belonged to this group.

These TCRs' antigens remain unknown. The specimen was blood. These receptors were obtained from a girl aged 10-17 years with multiple sclerosis.

V is TRBV12-3 or TRBV12-4 and J is TRBJ2-3, with D maybe TRBD2 (6 bases). Trimming took off 4 bases at V and 7 bases at J, with 15 bases between the two ends. There are 14 residues in the CDR3. Here the CDR3 DNA reads TGTGCCAGCAGTTGCGTGGGAGGATTGAATACGCAGTATTTT. Translated, it gives CASSCVGGLNTQYF.

This clonotype appeared many times. The chain carries TRBV20-1 and TRBJ2-7; TRBD1 matches at 9 bases. The CDR3 extends over 15 amino acids. Germline V gives CDR1 DFQATT, CDR2 SNEGSKA (reference sequence). J lost 2 bases, V lost 1 base, and 6 bases had no gene match. CDR3 nucleotide sequence: TGCAGTGCTAGAGCTGACAGGGGGGAACCCTACGAGCAGTACTTC. Its protein product is CSARADRGEPYEQYF.

The chain carries TRBV10-2 and TRBJ2-7; D gene uncertain. Between the trimmed V and J ends, which lost 4 bases and 5 bases, there was a span of 6 bases. This CDR3 contains 11 residues. CDR1 WSHSY and CDR2 SAAADI come from the germline V gene. The CDR3 sequence is CASSGFNEQYF. The DNA of the CDR3 is TGCGCCAGCAGTGGCTTCAACGAGCAGTACTTC.

The CDR3 DNA reads as TGTGCCATCAGTGAGGACAGGGTTGAACCCCAGCATTTT. Protein product: CAISEDRVEPQHF. The rearrangement links TRBV10-3 to TRBJ1-5; 7 bases agree with TRBD1. The V and J ends lost 2 bases and 10 bases, in that order; junction bases with no gene match: 5. Germline V gene data show CDR1 as ENHRY and CDR2 as SYGVKD. This CDR3 has 13 residues.

The V gene is TRBV28, the J gene TRBJ2-5; 8 positions match TRBD1. V shed 6 bases, J shed 4 bases, and the junction held 7 bases outside the gene matches. Germline V gene lookup returns CDR1 MDHEN and CDR2 SYDVKM. The CDR3 totals 14 residues. The CDR3 protein is CASRPQTGGETQYF. The CDR3 DNA reads as TGTGCCAGCAGACCTCAAACAGGGGGAGAGACCCAGTACTTC.

A note on this clonotype: An end of the junction does not agree with germline; a read error may underlie this. The chain combines TRBV12-3 or TRBV12-4 with TRBJ1-5, with 7 bases lining up with TRBD1. This CDR3 region has 15 residues. DNA for the CDR3: TGTGCCAGCAGTTTCGAGACAGGGATCAATCAACCCCAGCATTTT. This sequence encodes CASSFETGINQPQHF.

The chain combines TRBV29-1 with TRBJ2-7; D remains unclear. The V gene's germline CDR1 is SQVTM and CDR2 ANQGSEA. The length of the CDR3 is 12 residues. With 5 bases removed from V and 1 base from J, the gap between germline ends came to 9 bases. The CDR3 here is CSVFGPSYEQYF. The CDR3 DNA reads as TGCAGCGTTTTTGGACCTTCCTACGAGCAGTACTTC.

The CDR3 nucleotides read TGTGCCAGCAGCCGGGGGGGCCCGGGCTACACCTTC. This translates into CASSRGGPGYTF. This chain joins TRBV6-5 and TRBJ1-2, with D perhaps TRBD1 (6 bases). CDR3 length equals 12 residues. Germline loops: CDR1 MNHEY, CDR2 SVGAGI. Trimming pared 6 bases from V and 8 bases from J, leaving 13 bases between.

This clonotype was detected only a few times. The chain uses TRBV10-3 and TRBJ2-5; 8 nucleotides align to TRBD1. Trimming took 0 bases from V and 4 from J; bases not matched to a gene: 4. Germline V gene data show CDR1 as ENHRY and CDR2 as SYGVKD. The CDR3 contains 15 residues. The DNA of the CDR3 is TGTGCCATCAGTGAGTCTTCAGGGGGCAGAGAGACCCAGTACTTC. It encodes CAISESSGGRETQYF.

This clonotype was picked up a small number of times. The chain couples TRBV20-1 to TRBJ2-2; 8 positions match TRBD1. This CDR3 has 15 residues. After removal of 1 base from V and 7 bases from J, the junction contained 8 bases not matched to a gene. Germline CDR1 and CDR2: DFQATT and SNEGSKA (reference sequence). This CDR3 is CSARANRGWSGELFF. The DNA for the CDR3 is TGCAGTGCTAGAGCTAACAGGGGGTGGAGCGGGGAGCTGTTTTTT.

The rearrangement uses TRBV6-4 and TRBJ2-1; 11 bases line up with TRBD2. This CDR3 is 15 amino acids long. The germline gives CDR1 MRHNA, CDR2 SNTAGT. J lost 3 bases, V lost 6 bases, and 4 bases had no gene match. This CDR3 is CASSLTSGIYNEQFF. The CDR3 DNA follows: TGTGCCAGCAGCTTGACTAGCGGGATCTACAATGAGCAGTTCTTC.

This chain uses TRBV4-2 with TRBJ1-2; 7 nucleotides align to TRBD1. J gave up 0 bases and V 7 bases, and 17 bases lay outside the gene matches. CDR1 and CDR2 from the germline V gene are LGHNA and YNFKEQ. The CDR3 has 18 amino acids. CDR3 amino acids: CASTQGGSDDLTNYGYTF. Here the CDR3 DNA reads TGTGCCAGCACTCAAGGGGGCTCGGATGACCTGACTAACTATGGCTACACCTTC.

J is TRBJ2-1 and V is TRBV12-3 or TRBV12-4; D is undetermined. With 6 bases removed from V and 6 bases from J, the gap between germline ends came to 6 bases. The CDR3 length is 11 residues. In DNA form, the CDR3 reads TGTGCCAGCAGGACTCGCAATGAGCAGTTCTTC. Encoded protein: CASRTRNEQFF.

The chain employs TRBV25-1 and TRBJ2-5, with 11 bases that match TRBD1. Unmatched junction bases numbered 8, after V lost 4 bases and J lost 4 bases. Germline assignment: CDR1 MGHDK and CDR2 SYGVNS. The CDR3 loop spans 16 amino acids. CDR3 amino acids: CASSVDRGLGRETQYF. CDR3 nucleotide sequence: TGTGCCAGCAGTGTGGACAGGGGGCTCGGTCGAGAGACCCAGTACTTC.

This rearrangement joins TRBV19 to TRBJ2-1, with 9 bases aligning to TRBD2. With 6 bases clipped from V and 5 bases from J, the junction kept 11 bases outside the gene matches. Germline lookup yields CDR1 LNHDA and CDR2 SQIVND (reference sequence). The CDR3 totals 16 residues. The CDR3 DNA reads as TGTGCCAGTAGCCTGCTCGGAGCGGGGGGAGACAATGAGCAGTTCTTC. Its protein product is CASSLLGAGGDNEQFF.